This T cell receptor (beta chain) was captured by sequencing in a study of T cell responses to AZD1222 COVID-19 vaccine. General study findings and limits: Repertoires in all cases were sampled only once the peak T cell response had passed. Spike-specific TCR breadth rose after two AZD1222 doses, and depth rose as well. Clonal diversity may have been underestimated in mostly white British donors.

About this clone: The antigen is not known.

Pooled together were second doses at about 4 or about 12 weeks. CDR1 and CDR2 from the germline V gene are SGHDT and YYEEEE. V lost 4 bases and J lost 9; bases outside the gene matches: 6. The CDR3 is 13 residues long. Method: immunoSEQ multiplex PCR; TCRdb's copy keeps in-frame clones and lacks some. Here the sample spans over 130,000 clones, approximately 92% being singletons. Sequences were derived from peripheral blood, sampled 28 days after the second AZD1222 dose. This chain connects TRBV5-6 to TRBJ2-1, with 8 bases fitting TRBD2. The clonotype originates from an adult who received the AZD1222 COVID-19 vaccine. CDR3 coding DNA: TGTGCCAGCAGCGGCGGGACTAGTTTTGAGCAGTTCTTC. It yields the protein CASSGGTSFEQFF. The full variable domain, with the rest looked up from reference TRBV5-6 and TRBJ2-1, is DAGVTQSPTHLIKTRGQQVTLRCSPKSGHDTVSWYQQALGQGPQFIFQYYEEEERQRGNFPDRFSGHQFPNYSSELNVNALLLGDSALYLCASSGGTSFEQFFGPGTRLTVL.